One sample yielded the 20 T cell receptor beta chains listed below, sequenced in a study of blood T cell repertoires in COVID-19 (dated by TCRdb to 2018 to 2021). Receptor amplification or capture employed the immunoSEQ multiplex PCR assay. The clones in this table, taken by TCRdb from immuneACCESS, are in-frame only. Not every clone is retained; where verified, under half of the shortfall comes from an unresolved V gene, and the cause of the rest is unknown. The sample table shows around 200,000 clones, and around nine tenths are seen once. The leading ten clones occupy 0.8% to 1% of the sample. Sample: peripheral blood. The receptor source for this set is a woman aged 18-30 years who had recovered from COVID-19.

The CDR3 nucleotides are TGTGCCAGCAGCCCGACCGGGACTAGGGAAGAGACCCAGTACTTC. This encodes CASSPTGTREETQYF. This chain joins TRBV5-4 and TRBJ2-5; the match to TRBD2 covers 8 bases. The ends lost 4 bases at V and 3 bases at J; junction bases unmatched: 8. Germline CDR1 reads SGHNT; CDR2 reads YYREEE (reference sequence). The CDR3 sequence is 15 residues long. The variable domain in full, completed from reference TRBV5-4 and TRBJ2-5, reads ETGVTQSPTHLIKTRGQQVTLRCSSQSGHNTVSWYQQALGQGPQFIFQYYREEENGRGNFPPRFSGLQFPNYSSELNVNALELDDSALYLCASSPTGTREETQYFGPGTRLLVL.

V usage is TRBV5-1 and J usage is TRBJ2-1; the match to TRBD2 covers 11 bases. V was clipped by 0 bases and J by 8 bases; unmatched bases: 4. CDR1 and CDR2 from the germline V gene are SGHRS and YFSETQ. This CDR3 contains 15 residues. The CDR3 loop is CASSLGLAGRDEQFF. Here the CDR3 DNA reads TGCGCCAGCAGCTTGGGACTAGCGGGACGCGATGAGCAGTTCTTC. The whole variable domain, remainder taken from reference TRBV5-1 and TRBJ2-1, is KAGVTQTPRYLIKTRGQQVTLSCSPISGHRSVSWYQQTPGQGLQFLFEYFSETQRNKGNFPGRFSGRQFSNSRSEMNVSTLELGDSALYLCASSLGLAGRDEQFFGPGTRLTVL.

The chain has TRBV7-9 and TRBJ1-1; no reliable D call. Looked up from germline, CDR1 is SEHNR and CDR2 is FQNEAQ (reference sequence). V dropped 3 bases and J dropped 1 base, with 12 bases sitting between them. The CDR3 spans 15 residues. The CDR3 sequence: CASSLIWQWNTEAFF. In DNA form, the CDR3 reads TGTGCCAGCAGCTTGATTTGGCAATGGAACACTGAAGCTTTCTTT.

This sequence joins TRBV11-2 and TRBJ2-5; 8 nucleotides align to TRBD1. The length of the CDR3 is 15 residues. Per the germline V gene, CDR1 is SGHAT and CDR2 is FQNNGV. The V and J ends lost 1 base and 2 bases, in that order; junction bases with no gene match: 3. The CDR3 coding sequence is TGTGCCAGCAGCTTAGGGCAGGGGGCTCAAGAGACCCAGTACTTC. Protein product: CASSLGQGAQETQYF.

V is TRBV7-2 and J is TRBJ1-2; unclear D gene. CDR3 length: 12 residues. Germline lookup yields CDR1 SGHTA and CDR2 FQGNSA. V was pared by 5 bases and J by 7 bases, with 11 bases between. The CDR3 spells CASSTDTSGYTF. The DNA of the CDR3 is TGTGCCAGCAGCACCGACACCTCTGGCTACACCTTC.

The rearrangement uses TRBV12-3 or TRBV12-4 and TRBJ1-1; 7 nucleotides agree with TRBD1. V gave up 3 bases and J gave up 4 bases; unmatched junction bases: 2. This CDR3 region has 13 residues. The CDR3 DNA reads as TGTGCCAGCAGTTTCCAGGGGGGCACTGAAGCTTTCTTT. This gives the protein CASSFQGGTEAFF.

CDR3: CASSERHQTGGHEKLFF. The CDR3, as DNA: TGTGCCAGCAGTGAGCGACACCAGACAGGAGGCCATGAAAAACTGTTTTTT. This chain connects TRBV28 to TRBJ1-4; tentative D call: TRBD1 (6 bases). V lost 5 bases, J lost 6 bases, and 22 bases lay in between. This CDR3 has 17 residues. Germline values: CDR1 MDHEN, CDR2 SYDVKM.

This clone turned up a few times. The rearrangement links TRBV11-3 to TRBJ2-1, with 7 bases that match TRBD2. V trimming: 3 bases; J trimming: 0 bases; junction bases outside the gene matches: 5. Germline CDR1 and CDR2: SGHNT and YENEEA. CDR3 size: 16 residues. The CDR3 is CASSLGGESSYNEQFF. The CDR3 nucleotides are TGTGCCAGCAGCTTGGGAGGGGAGAGCTCCTACAATGAGCAGTTCTTC.

The genes are TRBV12-3 or TRBV12-4 and TRBJ2-2; D uncertain. The V end lost 4 bases, the J end lost 1 base, and 4 bases lay between the germline ends. The CDR3 covers 13 residues. CDR3 protein: CASSSRNTGELFF. In DNA, the CDR3 is TGTGCCAGCAGTTCTAGGAACACCGGGGAGCTGTTTTTT.

The rearrangement joins TRBV19 to TRBJ2-3, with 7 positions matching TRBD1. Germline V gene data show CDR1 as LNHDA and CDR2 as SQIVND (reference sequence). J was trimmed by 1 base and V by 5 bases; bases with no gene match: 15. CDR3 size: 18 residues. This CDR3 reads CASSRQGVGWIGTDTQYF. CDR3 nucleotides: TGTGCCAGTAGTCGACAGGGAGTTGGTTGGATCGGCACAGATACGCAGTATTTT.

The rearrangement uses TRBV19 and TRBJ2-1; the match to TRBD2 covers 13 bases. Germline CDR1 and CDR2: LNHDA and SQIVND (reference sequence). V dropped 6 bases and J dropped 1; count of bases not matched to a gene: 9. This CDR3 comprises 18 residues. In nucleotides, the CDR3 is TGTGCCAGTAGCCGGGGACTAGCGGGATCATCTTCCTACAATGAGCAGTTCTTC. Its translation is CASSRGLAGSSSYNEQFF.

The V call is TRBV2, the J call TRBJ1-4, with D possibly TRBD1 on 6 matching bases. The CDR3 is 13 residues long. In germline, CDR1 is SNHLY, CDR2 FYNNEI. V was shortened by 4 bases and J by 7 bases, with 10 bases between the two germline ends. CDR3 amino acids: CASSARGGEKLFF. CDR3 DNA: TGTGCCAGCAGTGCCAGGGGTGGTGAAAAACTGTTTTTT.

V is TRBV6-5 and J is TRBJ1-1; D remains unclear. CDR1 is MNHEY, CDR2 SVGAGI, per germline. Trimming stripped 6 bases from V and 1 base from J, with 12 bases between. CDR3 size: 14 residues. The DNA for the CDR3 is TGTGCCAGCAGGAGTTACGGTGAGAACACTGAAGCTTTCTTT. Protein: CASRSYGENTEAFF.

Comment on this clone: One end of the junction varies from germline; a read error may be responsible. The chain couples TRBV7-2 to TRBJ2-7; possible D gene TRBD1, 6 bases. CDR1 is SGHTA, CDR2 FQGNSA, per germline. The CDR3 has 14 residues. CDR3 residues: CASSLEKGAYEQYF. CDR3 nucleotides: TGTGCCAGCAGTTTAGAAAAGGGGGCCTACGAGCAGTACTTC.

The V call is TRBV3-1 (or the pseudogene TRBV3-2), the J call TRBJ1-4; 9 nucleotides agree with TRBD1. Germline CDR1 LGHDT, CDR2 YNNKEL (reference sequence). With V trimmed by 4 bases and J by 8 bases, 8 bases remained unmatched. CDR3 length equals 15 residues. The DNA of the CDR3 is TGTGCCAGCAGCCCCGGGGGGACAGGGACGGAAAAACTGTTTTTT. This encodes CASSPGGTGTEKLFF.

The chain recombines TRBV5-4 with TRBJ2-3; TRBD2 aligns across 8 bases. CDR3 size: 14 residues. The germline V gene encodes CDR1 SGHNT and CDR2 YYREEE (reference sequence). The J segment lost 4 bases and the V segment lost 4 bases, leaving 5 bases of the junction unmatched. The CDR3 nucleotides read TGTGCCAGCAGCCGGGAGGGAAGGGCAGATACGCAGTATTTT. Protein: CASSREGRADTQYF.

This chain uses TRBV3-1 (or the pseudogene TRBV3-2) with TRBJ2-3; D is undetermined. CDR3 length equals 16 residues. CDR1 and CDR2 (germline): LGHDT, YNNKEL (reference sequence). Trimming took 4 bases from V and 2 from J, leaving 16 bases between them. The CDR3, as DNA: TGTGCCAGCAGCCCCCATCATGACAAGTACACAGATACGCAGTATTTT. Protein sequence: CASSPHHDKYTDTQYF.

With respect to this clone: Other nucleotide sequences from this sample produce the same CDR3. The J gene is TRBJ2-2, the V gene TRBV7-8; TRBD1 matches 8 bases. V shed 2 bases and J 5 bases; nucleotides not matched to a gene: 4. Germline V gene lookup returns CDR1 SGHVS and CDR2 FQNEAQ. The CDR3 sequence is 15 residues long. The CDR3 DNA reads as TGTGCCAGCAGCTTACAGGGGGCTGTTACCGGGGAGCTGTTTTTT. Translation gives CASSLQGAVTGELFF.

For the CDR3, the DNA is TGTGCCAGTATCCGGACTCCCGGAAACACCATATATTTT. Translation: CASIRTPGNTIYF. The chain joins TRBV19 to TRBJ1-3; D remains ambiguous. The CDR3 consists of 13 residues. Trimming removed 7 bases at V and 4 bases at J, with 11 bases between. Germline CDR1 is LNHDA and CDR2 is SQIVND (reference sequence).

CDR3 nucleotides: TGTGCCATCAGTGAGTCGCAGTCCGTAACGCCCCAGCATTTT. The encoded protein is CAISESQSVTPQHF. V usage is TRBV10-3 and J usage is TRBJ1-5; D is ambiguous. Germline V gene data show CDR1 as ENHRY and CDR2 as SYGVKD. CDR3 length equals 14 residues. The ends were cut back, 0 bases at V and 9 bases at J, with 12 bases in the middle.